A selection of T cell receptor beta chains follows, all from one sample in a study of blood T cell repertoires in COVID-19. The data were produced by immunoSEQ multiplex PCR, yet TCRdb's version contains in-frame clones alone and is incomplete. The data show 200,000 to 250,000 clones, about 86% seen once. Sequencing was done on a sample of peripheral blood. All receptors derive from a woman in her 50s with COVID-19, enrolled during active disease. Each CDR3 is given with its conserved first and last residue. The order of the fields is J gene, V gene, clone size, CDR3 protein. The listing skips clone size in some rows; elsewhere it reads once, few, many or a size class.

J gene: TRBJ1-5; V gene: TRBV27; clone size: .; CDR3 protein: CASSPLNQPQHF
J gene: TRBJ1-6; V gene: TRBV6-5; clone size: .; CDR3 protein: CASSYRGGAYNSPLHF
J gene: TRBJ2-6; V gene: TRBV6-5; clone size: .; CDR3 protein: CASSYSSPGANVLTF
J gene: TRBJ2-3; V gene: TRBV19; clone size: once; CDR3 protein: CASSTGVNTQYF
J gene: TRBJ1-1; V gene: TRBV30; clone size: few; CDR3 protein: CAWSADRRTEAFF
J gene: TRBJ1-1; V gene: TRBV6-5; clone size: .; CDR3 protein: CASSLGAFTEAFF
J gene: TRBJ1-1; V gene: TRBV2; clone size: .; CDR3 protein: CASSESGGGYEAFF
J gene: TRBJ2-3; V gene: TRBV19; clone size: .; CDR3 protein: CASRYGSTDTQYF
J gene: TRBJ2-5; V gene: TRBV24-1; clone size: .; CDR3 protein: CATSSFNRDLQETQYF
J gene: TRBJ2-2; V gene: TRBV30; clone size: once; CDR3 protein: CAWSVGRVSGELFF
J gene: TRBJ2-1; V gene: TRBV19; clone size: .; CDR3 protein: CAISKGAGSYNEQFF
J gene: TRBJ1-6; V gene: TRBV3-1/TRBV3-2; clone size: .; CDR3 protein: CASSQDTDRAYSPLHF
J gene: TRBJ2-5; V gene: TRBV27; clone size: .; CDR3 protein: CASSLSRGAGETQYF
J gene: TRBJ1-5; V gene: TRBV6-2/TRBV6-3; clone size: .; CDR3 protein: CASSYYRGQYSNQPQHF
J gene: TRBJ2-2; V gene: TRBV9; clone size: .; CDR3 protein: CASSVGQGYTGELFF
J gene: TRBJ1-1; V gene: TRBV6-2/TRBV6-3; clone size: few; CDR3 protein: CASSYFLGTTEAFF
J gene: TRBJ2-4; V gene: TRBV5-1; clone size: few; CDR3 protein: CASSLSRSGGIQYF